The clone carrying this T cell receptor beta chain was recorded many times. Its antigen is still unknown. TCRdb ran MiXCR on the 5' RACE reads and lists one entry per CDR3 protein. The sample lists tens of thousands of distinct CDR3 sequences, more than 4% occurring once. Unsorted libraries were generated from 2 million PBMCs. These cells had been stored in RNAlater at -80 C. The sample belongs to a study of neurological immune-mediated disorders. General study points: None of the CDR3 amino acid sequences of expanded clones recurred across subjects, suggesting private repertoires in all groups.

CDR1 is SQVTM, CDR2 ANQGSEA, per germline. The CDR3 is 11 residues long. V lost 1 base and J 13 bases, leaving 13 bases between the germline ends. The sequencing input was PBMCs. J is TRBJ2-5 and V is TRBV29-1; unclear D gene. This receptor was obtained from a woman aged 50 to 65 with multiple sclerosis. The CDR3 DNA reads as TGCAGCGTTGAAGTTAGTCGCATACCGTACTTC. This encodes CSVEVSRIPYF.